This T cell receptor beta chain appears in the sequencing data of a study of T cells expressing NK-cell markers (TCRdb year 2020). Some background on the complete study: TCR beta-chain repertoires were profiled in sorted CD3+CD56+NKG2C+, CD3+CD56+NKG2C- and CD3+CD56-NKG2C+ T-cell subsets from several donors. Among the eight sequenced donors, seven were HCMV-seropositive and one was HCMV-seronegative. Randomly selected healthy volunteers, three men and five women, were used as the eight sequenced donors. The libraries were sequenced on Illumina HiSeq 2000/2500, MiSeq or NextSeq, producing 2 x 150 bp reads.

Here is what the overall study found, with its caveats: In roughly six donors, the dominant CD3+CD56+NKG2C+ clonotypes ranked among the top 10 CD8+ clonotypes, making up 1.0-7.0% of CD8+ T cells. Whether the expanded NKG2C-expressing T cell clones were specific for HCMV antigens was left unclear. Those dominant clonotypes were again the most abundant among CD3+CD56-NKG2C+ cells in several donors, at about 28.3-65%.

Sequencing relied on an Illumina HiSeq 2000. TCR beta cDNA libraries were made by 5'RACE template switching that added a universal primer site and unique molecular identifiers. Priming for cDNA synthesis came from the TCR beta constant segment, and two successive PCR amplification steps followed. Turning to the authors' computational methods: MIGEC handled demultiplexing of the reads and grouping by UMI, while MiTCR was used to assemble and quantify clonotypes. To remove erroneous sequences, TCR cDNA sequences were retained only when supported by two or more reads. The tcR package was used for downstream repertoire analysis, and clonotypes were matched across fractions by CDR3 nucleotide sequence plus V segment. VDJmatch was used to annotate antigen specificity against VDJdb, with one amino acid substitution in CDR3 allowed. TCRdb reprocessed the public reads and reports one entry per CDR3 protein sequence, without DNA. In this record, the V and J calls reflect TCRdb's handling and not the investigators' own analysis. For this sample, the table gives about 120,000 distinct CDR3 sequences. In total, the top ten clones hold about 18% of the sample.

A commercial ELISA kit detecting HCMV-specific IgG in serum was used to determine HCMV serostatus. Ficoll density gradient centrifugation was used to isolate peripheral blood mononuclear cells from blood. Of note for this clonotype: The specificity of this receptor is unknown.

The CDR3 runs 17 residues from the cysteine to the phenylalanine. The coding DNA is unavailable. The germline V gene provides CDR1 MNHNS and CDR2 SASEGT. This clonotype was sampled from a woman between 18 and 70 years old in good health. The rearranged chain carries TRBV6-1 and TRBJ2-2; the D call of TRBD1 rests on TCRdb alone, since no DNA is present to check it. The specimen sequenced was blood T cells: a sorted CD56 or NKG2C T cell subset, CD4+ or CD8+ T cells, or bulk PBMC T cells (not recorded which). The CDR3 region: CASSPQTGDVGTGELFF.